One and the same sample provided the 25 T cell receptor beta chains below, sequenced in a study of T-cell reconstitution after alpha-beta-depleted transplantation in children. TCRbeta library construction was performed incorporating unique molecular identifiers. In TCRdb, the PCR reads were re-called with MiXCR into one record per CDR3 protein. The data show about a million distinct CDR3 sequences, about 29% seen once. Sequenced material: PBMCs, mostly from graft donor cells, taken 360 days after TCRalphabeta/CD19-depleted stem cell transplant. All receptors come from a boy under three years old who had a stem cell transplant for SCID, so the T cells may come from the graft donor.

This clonotype was seen repeatedly, ten times or more. The chain carries TRBV11-1 and TRBJ2-4; no reliable D call. Germline values: CDR1 SGHAT, CDR2 FQDESV (reference sequence). V lost 1 base to trimming and J lost 1 base, with 11 bases between them. The CDR3 is 16 amino acids. The DNA of the CDR3 is TGTGCCAGCAGCTTAGGTTGGACCGCTGCCAAAAACATTCAGTACTTC. This codes for CASSLGWTAAKNIQYF.

V gene TRBV20-1 combines with J gene TRBJ2-7; a possible D gene is TRBD2 (6 bases). There are 16 residues in the CDR3. V shed 5 bases and J shed 2 bases, with 22 bases lying between them. Germline-derived CDR1 and CDR2 are DFQATT and SNEGSKA (reference sequence). The CDR3 is CSAENNAGSFPYEQYF. The CDR3 DNA is TGCAGTGCTGAAAATAACGCCGGGAGTTTCCCCTACGAGCAGTACTTC.

The gene calls are TRBV29-1 and TRBJ2-1, with 11 positions matching TRBD1. Looked up from germline, CDR1 is SQVTM and CDR2 is ANQGSEA. The CDR3 runs 18 residues. V was clipped by 1 base and J by 5 bases; unmatched bases: 13. CDR3 loop: CSVEVRGMDRGQHNEQFF. The DNA for the CDR3 is TGCAGCGTTGAAGTTCGAGGGATGGACAGGGGGCAACACAATGAGCAGTTCTTC.

This clonotype came up a few times. V is TRBV6-5 and J is TRBJ2-1; 10 bases are shared with TRBD1. The length of the CDR3 is 15 residues. Trimming cost V 2 bases and J 7 bases; bases outside gene matches: 5. The germline CDR1 and CDR2 sequences are MNHEY and SVGAGI. Here the CDR3 reads CASSYGTGVWNEQFF. In DNA form, the CDR3 reads TGTGCCAGCAGTTACGGGACAGGGGTATGGAATGAGCAGTTCTTC.

This chain connects TRBV20-1 to TRBJ2-7; the D call may be TRBD1 or TRBD2 (5 bases each). V lost 0 bases and J lost 6, with 24 bases in between. CDR1 DFQATT and CDR2 SNEGSKA come from the germline V gene (reference sequence). This CDR3 is built from 17 residues. The CDR3 loop reads CSAREMPEVGVWGEQYF. The CDR3 DNA is TGCAGTGCTAGAGAGATGCCCGAGGTGGGGGTATGGGGCGAGCAGTACTTC.

The chain combines TRBV4-2 with TRBJ1-2, with D perhaps matching TRBD1 (5 bases). The V end was cut by 1 base, the J end by 5 bases, with 14 bases between. This CDR3 is built from 15 residues. Per the germline V gene, CDR1 is LGHNA and CDR2 is YNFKEQ. The CDR3 nucleotides read TGTGCCAGCAGCCAAGGTCCTCGGGGGTGGTATGGCTACACCTTC. It translates to CASSQGPRGWYGYTF.

The V call is TRBV20-1, the J call TRBJ1-4; 8 positions match TRBD1. CDR1 is DFQATT, CDR2 SNEGSKA, per germline (reference sequence). The CDR3 loop spans 14 amino acids. V lost 6 bases, J lost 5 bases, and 8 bases stayed unmatched. The CDR3 reads CSAYRTGSNEKLFF. CDR3 bases: TGCAGTGCCTACAGGACAGGGTCAAATGAAAAACTGTTTTTT.

This clonotype was recorded a few times. V and J are TRBV13 and TRBJ1-1, with D unresolved. CDR3 length: 13 amino acids. Per germline, CDR1 PRHDT and CDR2 FYEKMQ (reference sequence). The V end lost 4 bases, the J end lost 3 bases, and 9 bases lay between the germline ends. CDR3 coding DNA: TGTGCCAGCAGCTCTGTCTGGGACACTGAAGCTTTCTTT. The encoded protein is CASSSVWDTEAFF. Variable domain in full (rest from reference TRBV13 and TRBJ1-1): AAGVIQSPRHLIKEKRETATLKCYPIPRHDTVYWYQQGPGQDPQFLISFYEKMQSDKGSIPDRFSAQQFSDYHSELNMSSLELGDSALYFCASSSVWDTEAFFGQGTRLTVV.

The chain employs TRBV6-1 and TRBJ2-5; unclear D gene. Trimming stripped 4 bases from V and 5 bases from J, with 5 bases between. The CDR3 sequence is 11 residues long. CDR1 and CDR2 from the germline V gene are MNHNS and SASEGT. The CDR3 DNA reads TGTGCCAGCAGTGGCTGGGAGACCCAGTACTTC. Protein sequence: CASSGWETQYF.

The gene calls are TRBV29-1 and TRBJ2-1; possibly TRBD2 for D (6 bases). The CDR3 spans 13 residues. V was clipped by 1 base and J by 3 bases, with 7 bases between them. Germline lookup yields CDR1 SQVTM and CDR2 ANQGSEA. This CDR3 is CSVEGTNYNEQFF. The CDR3, as DNA: TGCAGCGTTGAAGGGACTAACTACAATGAGCAGTTCTTC.

The chain combines TRBV7-2 with TRBJ1-2; D is undetermined. Germline CDR1 SGHTA, CDR2 FQGNSA. V lost 1 base and J 5 bases, leaving 8 bases between the germline ends. The CDR3 totals 13 residues. CDR3 protein: CASSLGPPYGYTF. CDR3 sequence (DNA): TGTGCCAGCAGCTTAGGCCCCCCATATGGCTACACCTTC.

The CDR3 sequence: CASSVLGTEAFF. The DNA for the CDR3 is TGCGCCAGCAGCGTTCTAGGCACTGAAGCTTTCTTT. The chain has TRBV5-1 and TRBJ1-1; D is uncertain. CDR1 and CDR2 from the germline V gene are SGHRS and YFSETQ. Trimming took off 4 bases at V and 4 bases at J, with 8 bases between the two ends. The CDR3 runs to 12 residues. Using reference TRBV5-1 and TRBJ1-1 for the parts outside the CDR3, the full variable domain is KAGVTQTPRYLIKTRGQQVTLSCSPISGHRSVSWYQQTPGQGLQFLFEYFSETQRNKGNFPGRFSGRQFSNSRSEMNVSTLELGDSALYLCASSVLGTEAFFGQGTRLTVV.

The V and J genes are TRBV28 and TRBJ1-4; a possible D gene is TRBD1 (5 bases). The CDR3 totals 14 residues. V was clipped by 3 bases and J by 4 bases, with 9 bases between them. Germline V gene sequence: CDR1 MDHEN, CDR2 SYDVKM. CDR3 nucleotide sequence: TGTGCCAGCAGTTTGGGGCCGATTAATGAAAAACTGTTTTTT. Translating it yields CASSLGPINEKLFF. Drawing the rest from reference TRBV28 and TRBJ1-4, the complete variable domain is DVKVTQSSRYLVKRTGEKVFLECVQDMDHENMFWYRQDPGLGLRLIYFSYDVKMKEKGDIPEGYSVSREKKERFSLILESASTNQTSMYLCASSLGPINEKLFFGSGTQLSVL.

The CDR3 nucleotides read TGTGCCAGCAGCTTAGGACCTGGGACAGCCCCTGGGAGTCAGCCCCAGCATTTT. As protein: CASSLGPGTAPGSQPQHF. V and J are TRBV11-2 and TRBJ1-5; TRBD1 aligns across 7 bases. After removal of 1 base from V and 6 bases from J, the junction contained 15 bases not matched to a gene. Germline lookup yields CDR1 SGHAT and CDR2 FQNNGV. This CDR3 contains 18 residues. The full variable domain, with the rest looked up from reference TRBV11-2 and TRBJ1-5, is EAGVAQSPRYKIIEKRQSVAFWCNPISGHATLYWYQQILGQGPKLLIQFQNNGVVDDSQLPKDRFSAERLKGVDSTLKIQPAKLEDSAVYLCASSLGPGTAPGSQPQHFGDGTRLSIL.

At least ten counts were recorded for this clonotype. The V gene is TRBV27, the J gene TRBJ2-7; 9 bases align to TRBD1. This CDR3 is 13 amino acids long. CDR1 is MNHEY and CDR2 is SMNVEV in the germline V gene (reference sequence). The trim removed 8 bases at V and 2 bases at J, leaving 4 bases unmatched. The DNA for the CDR3 is TGTGCCAGCCATGGGACAGGGCCCTACGAGCAGTACTTC. The encoded protein is CASHGTGPYEQYF.

Only a few counts were recorded for this clonotype. The rearrangement joins TRBV3-1 to TRBJ2-7; D remains ambiguous. The CDR3 loop spans 16 amino acids. Trimming shortened V by 0 bases and J by 1 base, and 13 bases separated the two germline ends. Germline assignment: CDR1 LGHDT and CDR2 YNNKEL (reference sequence). The CDR3 protein is CASSQDERVSSYEQYF. The CDR3, as DNA: TGTGCCAGCAGCCAAGATGAAAGGGTGTCATCCTACGAGCAGTACTTC.

This clonotype was seen at least ten times. The rearrangement uses TRBV7-7 and TRBJ2-7; D may be TRBD1 (6 bases). The V end was cut by 2 bases, the J end by 3 bases, with 8 bases between. Germline CDR1 is SSHAT and CDR2 is FNYEAQ (reference sequence). This CDR3 contains 13 residues. In DNA, the CDR3 is TGTGCCAGCAGCTTACGGGACAACTACGAGCAGTACTTC. It codes for CASSLRDNYEQYF.

V is TRBV9 and J is TRBJ2-1, with 7 bases fitting TRBD1. Trimming removed 2 bases from V and 0 bases from J; junction bases left unmatched: 11. Per the germline V gene, CDR1 is SGDLS and CDR2 is YYNGEE. The CDR3 is 18 amino acids. The CDR3 loop reads CASSVGTDTRSSYNEQFF. DNA for the CDR3: TGTGCCAGCAGCGTCGGGACAGACACGAGGAGCTCCTACAATGAGCAGTTCTTC.

In this sample, this clonotype turned up a few times. The rearrangement uses TRBV27 and TRBJ2-7; 11 bases are shared with TRBD2. The germline CDR1 and CDR2 sequences are MNHEY and SMNVEV (reference sequence). The junction had 10 bases not matched to a gene; V was cut back by 5 bases and J by 4 bases. This CDR3 is 16 amino acids long. CDR3 in DNA: TGTGCCAGCAGTCGGACTAGCGGGTTTGAACGTTACGAGCAGTACTTC. Protein product: CASSRTSGFERYEQYF.

The chain couples TRBV29-1 to TRBJ2-2; 9 bases agree with TRBD1. The CDR3 is made up of 13 amino acids. The J segment lost 7 bases and the V segment lost 4 bases, leaving 4 bases of the junction unmatched. Germline CDR1 is SQVTM and CDR2 is ANQGSEA. CDR3 in amino acids: CSVATGGIGELFF. Written as DNA, the CDR3 is TGCAGCGTTGCTACAGGGGGCATCGGGGAGCTGTTTTTT.

V is TRBV29-1 and J is TRBJ2-3; 9 nucleotides line up with TRBD2. The CDR3 has 14 residues. V was pared by 3 bases and J by 10 bases, with 11 bases of the junction left unmatched. Germline V gene lookup returns CDR1 SQVTM and CDR2 ANQGSEA. In nucleotides, the CDR3 is TGCAGCGTTGAGCCTAGCGGGGCCCCGGTGGCGCAGTATTTT. This encodes CSVEPSGAPVAQYF.

This clonotype was seen many times. The chain combines TRBV10-1 with TRBJ1-5, with TRBD1 matching 7 bases. Germline V gene lookup returns CDR1 WNHNN and CDR2 SYGVQD (reference sequence). V shed 7 bases, J shed 0 bases, and the junction held 9 bases outside the gene matches. The CDR3 length is 16 residues. The CDR3 loop is CASIEDRIYSNQPQHF. The DNA for the CDR3 is TGCGCCAGCATCGAGGACAGGATCTATAGCAATCAGCCCCAGCATTTT.

V is TRBV11-2 and J is TRBJ2-1; TRBD2 matches 8 bases. Per the germline V gene, CDR1 is SGHAT and CDR2 is FQNNGV. J lost 8 bases, V lost 4 bases, and 13 bases had no gene match. The CDR3 is 16 amino acids. CDR3 protein: CASSSPRAGTSDEQFF. The CDR3 DNA reads TGTGCCAGCAGCTCCCCTAGGGCCGGGACTAGTGATGAGCAGTTCTTC.

V usage is TRBV7-8 and J usage is TRBJ1-5; possibly TRBD1 for D (5 bases). The CDR3 runs to 15 residues. The germline V and J ends were trimmed by 9 bases and 7 bases, with 22 bases remaining between them. The germline gives CDR1 SGHVS, CDR2 FQNEAQ. The CDR3 reads CASTRWTGVRQPQHF. For the CDR3, the DNA is TGTGCCAGTACCCGATGGACGGGGGTGAGACAGCCCCAGCATTTT.

This chain joins TRBV5-1 and TRBJ2-3; no clear D. Trimming stripped 0 bases from V and 1 base from J, with 12 bases between. The CDR3 spans 16 residues. Germline CDR1 is SGHRS and CDR2 is YFSETQ. The CDR3 reads CASSLADYGGTDTQYF. In DNA, the CDR3 is TGCGCCAGCAGCTTGGCCGATTATGGAGGCACAGATACGCAGTATTTT.